What follows describes a single TCR beta chain. Its antigen is not known. Germline V lookup: CDR1 MNHNY, CDR2 SVGAGI (reference sequence). The V end was cut by 2 bases, the J end by 2 bases, with 10 bases between. The CDR3 is 15 amino acids. The table came from immunoSEQ multiplex PCR; TCRdb's copy has only in-frame clones and leaves some out. The table has under 70,000 clones, roughly nine tenths seen once. This sample is part of a study of T cell responses to AZD1222 COVID-19 vaccine. Study-level points and caveats: The study found Spike-specific TCR breadth and depth rose after two AZD1222 doses. Among the donors, most were white British and more were female, and clonal diversity was possibly underestimated.

The sequences come from peripheral blood, collected 28 days after the second AZD1222 dose. This chain uses TRBV6-6 with TRBJ2-1; D unclear. The receptor's source is an adult who received the AZD1222 COVID-19 vaccine. The CDR3 bases are TGTGCCAGCAGTTACGGTGGCGCGGCCTACAATGAGCAGTTCTTC. This sequence encodes CASSYGGAAYNEQFF.